The 28 T cell receptor beta chains below were found in one sample sequenced in a study of blood T cell repertoires in COVID-19. TCRdb keeps only in-frame clones here, not all; method: immunoSEQ multiplex PCR. The data show about 170,000 clones, with approximately 81% seen just once and roughly 15% held by the top ten. Sample: peripheral blood. The receptors were gathered from a woman in her 70s with COVID-19, enrolled during active disease.

V gene TRBV6-5 combines with J gene TRBJ1-6, with no clear D. V was cut by 11 bases and J by 1 base, with 6 bases left in between. CDR1 is MNHEY, CDR2 SVGAGI, per germline. There are 12 residues in the CDR3. CDR3 amino acids: CASRSYNSPLHF. The CDR3 coding sequence is TGTGCCTCGCGGTCCTATAATTCACCCCTCCACTTT.

J is TRBJ2-7 and V is TRBV28, with 14 bases that match TRBD2. With 6 bases clipped from V and 0 bases from J, the junction kept 10 bases outside the gene matches. The CDR3 length is 18 residues. Germline V gene sequence: CDR1 MDHEN, CDR2 SYDVKM. In nucleotides, the CDR3 is TGTGCCAGCAGGGGGACTAGCGGGAGATCCGCAAACTCCTACGAGCAGTACTTC. Its translation is CASRGTSGRSANSYEQYF.

Only one count was recorded for this clone. This sequence joins TRBV3-1 (or the pseudogene TRBV3-2) and TRBJ2-5; tentative D call: TRBD2 (7 bases). Looked up from germline, CDR1 is LGHDT and CDR2 is YNNKEL (reference sequence). This CDR3 spans 14 amino acids. V lost 4 bases and J lost 5, with 14 bases in between. This CDR3 reads CASSLGGLGETQYF. The CDR3 DNA reads TGTGCCAGCAGCCTCGGGGGGCTAGGGGAGACCCAGTACTTC.

This chain links TRBV2 with TRBJ2-2, with 7 bases matching TRBD2. V shed 6 bases and J 0 bases; nucleotides not matched to a gene: 4. The CDR3 has 15 residues. Germline V lookup: CDR1 SNHLY, CDR2 FYNNEI. This CDR3 reads CASRAGLSNTGELFF. DNA for the CDR3: TGTGCCAGCAGAGCGGGACTCTCGAACACCGGGGAGCTGTTTTTT.

CDR3 nucleotide sequence: TGTGCCTGGAGTTCAGACAGAGAAGCTTTCTTT. Translation: CAWSSDREAFF. The chain combines TRBV30 with TRBJ1-1; tentative D call: TRBD1 (5 bases). The CDR3 length is 11 residues. The germline gives CDR1 GTSNPN, CDR2 SVGIG (reference sequence). With 2 bases removed from V and 8 bases from J, the gap between germline ends came to 9 bases.

This rearrangement joins TRBV28 to TRBJ1-2; TRBD1 might be the D (6 bases). The CDR3 runs to 13 residues. V was trimmed by 7 bases and J by 4 bases, leaving 13 bases between them. Per germline, CDR1 MDHEN and CDR2 SYDVKM. This CDR3 is CASTITGIYGYTF. DNA of the CDR3: TGTGCCAGCACTATTACAGGGATCTATGGCTACACCTTC.

V usage is TRBV11-2 and J usage is TRBJ2-4; no firm D call. CDR1 is SGHAT, CDR2 FQNNGV, per germline. The CDR3 spans 18 residues. V was cut by 0 bases and J by 2 bases, with 17 bases left in between. CDR3 region: CASSLDGTGYGTKNIQYF. CDR3 in DNA: TGTGCCAGCAGCTTAGATGGCACGGGTTATGGAACCAAAAACATTCAGTACTTC.

The chain recombines TRBV5-1 with TRBJ1-1, with D tentatively TRBD1 (6 bases). Germline V gene lookup returns CDR1 SGHRS and CDR2 YFSETQ. Trimming removed 5 bases from V and 1 base from J, with 12 bases in between. This CDR3 has 14 amino acids. CDR3 loop: CASRTGTRNTEAFF. CDR3 in DNA: TGCGCCAGCAGAACCGGGACACGGAACACTGAAGCTTTCTTT.

The V call is TRBV6-5, the J call TRBJ2-1, with TRBD2 identical over 10 bases. There are 15 residues in the CDR3. Germline V gene lookup returns CDR1 MNHEY and CDR2 SVGAGI. V lost 0 bases to trimming and J lost 4 bases; unmatched junction nucleotides: 0. The CDR3 sequence is CASSYSAGGYNEQFF. The CDR3, as DNA: TGTGCCAGCAGTTACTCAGCGGGAGGGTACAATGAGCAGTTCTTC.

The gene calls are TRBV2 and TRBJ1-5, with 7 positions matching TRBD1. The CDR3 loop spans 15 amino acids. The trim removed 6 bases at V and 0 bases at J, leaving 5 bases unmatched. The germline gives CDR1 SNHLY, CDR2 FYNNEI. The CDR3 nucleotides read TGTGCCAGCAGCGAACAGGGGTTTAGCAATCAGCCCCAGCATTTT. Translating it yields CASSEQGFSNQPQHF.

This clone was found a few times. The rearrangement links TRBV28 to TRBJ1-5, with D tentatively TRBD1 (6 bases). The germline V gene has CDR1 MDHEN and CDR2 SYDVKM. V gave up 6 bases and J gave up 2 bases, with 8 bases separating them. This CDR3 region has 13 residues. The DNA for the CDR3 is TGTGCCAGCAGACAGGGTGGCAATCAGCCCCAGCATTTT. This encodes CASRQGGNQPQHF.

This clone was recorded only once. The chain is built from TRBV24-1 and TRBJ1-4; no clear D. CDR1 is KGHDR and CDR2 is SFDVKD in the germline V gene. V was clipped by 5 bases and J by 4 bases, with 13 bases between them. CDR3 length: 15 residues. CDR3 sequence: CATSVPAGNNEKLFF. In DNA, the CDR3 is TGTGCCACCAGTGTCCCCGCGGGCAATAATGAAAAACTGTTTTTT.

The V and J genes are TRBV2 and TRBJ1-5, with 8 bases fitting TRBD1. J gave up 7 bases and V 2 bases, and 4 bases lay outside the gene matches. The CDR3 loop spans 14 amino acids. Per germline, CDR1 SNHLY and CDR2 FYNNEI. CDR3 bases: TGTGCCAGCAGTGAAACCAGGGGGCCCCAGCCCCAGCATTTT. As protein: CASSETRGPQPQHF.

V usage is TRBV2 and J usage is TRBJ1-1; 7 bases match TRBD1. The V gene's germline CDR1 is SNHLY and CDR2 FYNNEI. This CDR3 has 11 residues. The ends lost 6 bases at V and 7 bases at J; junction bases unmatched: 2. The CDR3 nucleotides are TGTGCCAGCAGCAGGGGGGTTGAAGCTTTCTTT. This codes for CASSRGVEAFF.

The chain joins TRBV9 to TRBJ2-3, with no clear D. CDR3 length equals 15 residues. The germline V and J ends were trimmed by 0 bases and 0 bases, with 8 bases remaining between them. CDR1 is SGDLS, CDR2 YYNGEE, per germline. This chain's CDR3 is CASSVVASSTDTQYF. The DNA of the CDR3 is TGTGCCAGCAGCGTAGTGGCTTCTAGCACAGATACGCAGTATTTT.

This clone turned up a few times. The genes are TRBV7-2 and TRBJ1-1; D call uncertain. Trimming stripped 6 bases from V and 6 bases from J, with 11 bases between. The CDR3 extends over 12 amino acids. Germline CDR1 SGHTA, CDR2 FQGNSA. The CDR3 DNA sequence: TGTGCCAGCAGACCACAATTGGCTGAAGCTTTCTTT. Amino acids: CASRPQLAEAFF.

The CDR3 loop is CASSQELTLDRGRTEAFF. Here the CDR3 DNA reads TGCGCCAGCAGCCAAGAGTTGACACTGGACAGGGGGAGGACTGAAGCTTTCTTT. The V and J genes are TRBV4-1 and TRBJ1-1, with 10 positions matching TRBD1. The CDR3 extends over 18 amino acids. V was pared by 0 bases and J by 5 bases, with 12 bases of the junction left unmatched. CDR1 is MGHRA, CDR2 YSYEKL, per germline.

This clone was seen only a few times. The V call is TRBV14, the J call TRBJ1-2, with unresolved D. Trimming took off 0 bases at V and 3 bases at J, with 14 bases between the two ends. Germline CDR1 SGHDN, CDR2 FVKESK. This CDR3 is 16 amino acids long. CDR3 sequence: CASSQDGRPSDYGYTF. In DNA, the CDR3 is TGTGCCAGCAGCCAAGACGGCAGGCCCAGTGACTATGGCTACACCTTC.

This chain links TRBV11-2 with TRBJ1-6, with 8 bases identical to TRBD1. CDR3 length equals 15 residues. CDR1 and CDR2 (germline): SGHAT, FQNNGV. J gave up 8 bases and V 3 bases, and 6 bases lay outside the gene matches. The DNA of the CDR3 is TGTGCCAGCAGCTTCTCTGGACAGGGCTATTCACCCCTCCACTTT. This translates into CASSFSGQGYSPLHF.

The J gene is TRBJ1-1, the V gene TRBV6-5, with a weak D call TRBD1 (5 bases). The germline CDR1 and CDR2 sequences are MNHEY and SVGAGI. V lost 5 bases and J lost 5, with 12 bases in between. The CDR3 totals 13 residues. The CDR3 coding sequence is TGTGCCAGCAGTCAACCAGGGTCGACTGAAGCTTTCTTT. Its translation: CASSQPGSTEAFF.

The V gene is TRBV5-1, the J gene TRBJ2-3, with 9 nucleotides matching TRBD1. Per the germline V gene, CDR1 is SGHRS and CDR2 is YFSETQ. The CDR3 covers 17 residues. Unmatched junction bases numbered 11, after V lost 4 bases and J lost 2 bases. For the CDR3, the DNA is TGCGCCAGCAGCCTCCAATCGGGACAGGGCCTCACAGATACGCAGTATTTT. It codes for CASSLQSGQGLTDTQYF. Drawing the rest from reference TRBV5-1 and TRBJ2-3, the complete variable domain is KAGVTQTPRYLIKTRGQQVTLSCSPISGHRSVSWYQQTPGQGLQFLFEYFSETQRNKGNFPGRFSGRQFSNSRSEMNVSTLELGDSALYLCASSLQSGQGLTDTQYFGPGTRLTVL.

The chain employs TRBV27 and TRBJ1-6; perhaps TRBD1 as D (6 bases). Germline values: CDR1 MNHEY, CDR2 SMNVEV (reference sequence). This CDR3 has 12 residues. The germline V and J ends were trimmed by 7 bases and 8 bases, with 9 bases remaining between them. The DNA of the CDR3 is TGTGCCAGCAAAACAGGGTATTCACCCCTCCACTTT. Translating it yields CASKTGYSPLHF.

The V gene is TRBV30, the J gene TRBJ2-1, with no clear D. V was shortened by 5 bases and J by 2 bases, with 10 bases between the two germline ends. Germline assignment: CDR1 GTSNPN and CDR2 SVGIG (reference sequence). This CDR3 comprises 13 residues. DNA of the CDR3: TGTGCCTGGTGGAGAGGAGCCTACAATGAGCAGTTCTTC. It yields the protein CAWWRGAYNEQFF.

The chain uses TRBV11-2 and TRBJ2-5, with 10 bases identical to TRBD2. Per germline, CDR1 SGHAT and CDR2 FQNNGV. V was pared by 1 base and J by 4 bases, with 6 bases of the junction left unmatched. This CDR3 contains 16 residues. The CDR3 is CASSLVGSGRIETQYF. The CDR3 coding sequence is TGTGCCAGCAGCTTAGTGGGTAGCGGGAGGATAGAGACCCAGTACTTC.

CDR3 sequence reads: CASSTRQGKNGYTF. CDR3 DNA sequence: TGTGCCAGTAGTACTCGACAGGGTAAGAATGGCTACACCTTC. The chain couples TRBV19 to TRBJ1-2, with TRBD1 matching over 7 bases. Germline CDR1 LNHDA, CDR2 SQIVND (reference sequence). Unmatched junction bases numbered 8, after V lost 4 bases and J lost 6 bases. This CDR3 is built from 14 residues.

A single count supports this clone. The CDR3 DNA sequence: TGTGCCAGCAGTGACGGGGCAGGGCCGGGCACGCAGTATTTT. Protein sequence: CASSDGAGPGTQYF. The V gene is TRBV6-4, the J gene TRBJ2-3, with a weak D call TRBD1 (5 bases). The CDR3 is 14 amino acids. Germline-derived CDR1 and CDR2 are MRHNA and SNTAGT. The V and J ends lost 2 bases and 9 bases respectively, with 15 bases between them.

V usage is TRBV5-4 and J usage is TRBJ2-2; 10 nucleotides align to TRBD2. V was clipped by 4 bases and J by 4 bases; unmatched bases: 7. The CDR3 length is 16 residues. Germline V gene sequence: CDR1 SGHNT, CDR2 YYREEE (reference sequence). The CDR3 spells CASSPPSGRATGELFF. In DNA form, the CDR3 reads TGTGCCAGCAGCCCGCCGAGCGGGAGGGCCACCGGGGAGCTGTTTTTT.

This chain uses TRBV7-9 with TRBJ2-1; D remains ambiguous. The V end lost 2 bases, the J end lost 4 bases, and 6 bases lay between the germline ends. The CDR3 has 13 amino acids. Per the germline V gene, CDR1 is SEHNR and CDR2 is FQNEAQ (reference sequence). The CDR3 region has the DNA TGTGCCAGCAGCTTATCACAGTACAATGAGCAGTTCTTC. Protein: CASSLSQYNEQFF. Supplemented by reference TRBV7-9 and TRBJ2-1, the full variable domain reads DTGVSQNPRHKITKRGQNVTFRCDPISEHNRLYWYRQTLGQGPEFLTYFQNEAQLEKSRLLSDRFSAERPKGSFSTLEIQRTEQGDSAMYLCASSLSQYNEQFFGPGTRLTVL.